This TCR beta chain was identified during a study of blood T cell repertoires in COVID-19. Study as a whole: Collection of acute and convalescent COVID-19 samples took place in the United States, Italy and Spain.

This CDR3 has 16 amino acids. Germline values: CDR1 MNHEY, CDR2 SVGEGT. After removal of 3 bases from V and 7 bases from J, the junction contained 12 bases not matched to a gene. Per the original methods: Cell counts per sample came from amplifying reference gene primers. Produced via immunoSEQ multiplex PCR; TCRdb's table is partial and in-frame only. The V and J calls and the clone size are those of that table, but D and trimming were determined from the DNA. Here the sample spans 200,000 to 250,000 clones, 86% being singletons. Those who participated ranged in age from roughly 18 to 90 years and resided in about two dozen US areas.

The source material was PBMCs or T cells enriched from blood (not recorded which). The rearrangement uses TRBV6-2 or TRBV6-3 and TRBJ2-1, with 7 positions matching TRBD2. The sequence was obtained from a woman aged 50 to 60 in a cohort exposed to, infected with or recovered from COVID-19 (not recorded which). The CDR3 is CASSYIQRGLLNEQFF. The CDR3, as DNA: TGTGCCAGCAGTTATATCCAGCGGGGTCTTTTGAATGAGCAGTTCTTC.